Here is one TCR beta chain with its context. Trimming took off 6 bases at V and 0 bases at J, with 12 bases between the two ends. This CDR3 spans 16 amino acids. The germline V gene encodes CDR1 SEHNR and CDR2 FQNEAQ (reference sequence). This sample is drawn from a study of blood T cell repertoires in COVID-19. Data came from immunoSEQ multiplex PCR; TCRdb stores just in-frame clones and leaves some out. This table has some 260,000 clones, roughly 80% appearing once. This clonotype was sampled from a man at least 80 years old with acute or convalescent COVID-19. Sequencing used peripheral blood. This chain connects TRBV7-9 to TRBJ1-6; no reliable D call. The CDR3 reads CASRLPMSSYNSPLHF. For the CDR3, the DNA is TGTGCCAGCAGGCTTCCGATGAGCTCCTATAATTCACCCCTCCACTTT.